Sequencing of this TCR beta chain was carried out in a study of metastatic and nonmetastatic thyroid tumors. The overall study: Across peripheral blood and tumor or nodule tissue samples taken from malignant and benign thyroid patients, the repertoires were compared with one another.

As handled by the study authors: CDR3 was compared across clinicopathological groups, and the resulting differences were used to build a distant-metastasis classifier for papillary thyroid cancer. Through MiXCR, TCRdb re-clonotyped the PCR reads. The V and J calls were determined by TCRdb, not by the authors. This table has over 45,000 clones, around 25% appearing once. No treatment had been given to any patient before thyroid surgery. Whole-study results and caveats: Malignant thyroid tumors reportedly exceeded benign nodules significantly in TCR beta diversity, with the difference appearing in blood and tumor.

In the case of this clone: Its antigen remains unknown.

The sequence was obtained from a male donor with papillary thyroid cancer or a benign thyroid nodule (not recorded which). Some clones in this sample may be carry-over from other donors' samples. The sample consisted of blood.

In DNA form, the CDR3 reads TGCGCCAGCAGCACATCGGGAATAGCGGGAGGCTTGGTTTGGTACGAGCAGTACTTC. Residues: CASSTSGIAGGLVWYEQYF. The gene calls are TRBV5-1 and TRBJ2-7, with 10 bases that match TRBD2. The germline gives CDR1 SGHRS, CDR2 YFSETQ. The CDR3 spans 19 residues. V was clipped by 4 bases and J by 4 bases; unmatched bases: 20.